Listed below are T cell receptor beta chains from one sample, sequenced in a study of CDR3 diversity in severe acne. TCRdb used MiXCR to reprocess the PCR reads, holding one entry per CDR3 protein. Among around 83,000 distinct CDR3 sequences listed, approximately 49% were seen once. Sequencing was done on a sample of blood. These receptors were taken from a male donor with severe acne vulgaris. CDR3s include the opening cysteine and the closing phenylalanine or tryptophan.

CDR3 protein,V gene,J gene
CSVETGSTYEQYF,TRBV29-1,TRBJ2-7
CASSPDRGATNEKLFF,TRBV7-8,TRBJ1-4
CASSQAIDTEAFF,TRBV25-1,TRBJ1-1
CSVEDWRDRDSPYGYTF,TRBV29-1,TRBJ1-2
CASSTKTNYGYTF,TRBV2,TRBJ1-2
CASSENRGVGELFF,TRBV9,TRBJ2-2
CASSSLTSGRGVYNEQFF,TRBV14,TRBJ2-1
CASSGGGPNNQPQHF,TRBV19,TRBJ1-5
CASSVRLPGEQFF,TRBV7-9,TRBJ2-1
CASSLKGEQYF,TRBV28,TRBJ2-7
CASSEASPSGNTIYF,TRBV25-1,TRBJ1-3
CASSGEEYEQYF,TRBV19,TRBJ2-7
CSARGGLVNYGYTF,TRBV20-1,TRBJ1-2
CASSPDRVTGELFF,TRBV19,TRBJ2-2